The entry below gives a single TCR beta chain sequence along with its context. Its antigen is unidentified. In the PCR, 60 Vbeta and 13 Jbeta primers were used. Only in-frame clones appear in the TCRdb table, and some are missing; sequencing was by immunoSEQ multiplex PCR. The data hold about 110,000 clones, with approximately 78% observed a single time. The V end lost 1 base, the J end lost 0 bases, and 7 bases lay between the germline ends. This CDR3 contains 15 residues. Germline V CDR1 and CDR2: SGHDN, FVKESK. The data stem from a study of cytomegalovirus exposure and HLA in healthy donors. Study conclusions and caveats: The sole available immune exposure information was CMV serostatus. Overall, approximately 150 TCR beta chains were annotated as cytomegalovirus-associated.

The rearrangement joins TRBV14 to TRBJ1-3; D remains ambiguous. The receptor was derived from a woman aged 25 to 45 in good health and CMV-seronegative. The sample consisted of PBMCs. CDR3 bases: TGTGCCAGCAGCCAAGGGAGAGCCTCTGGAAACACCATATATTTT. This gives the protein CASSQGRASGNTIYF.